Listed below are T cell receptor beta chains from one sample, sequenced in a study of shared clonotypes between healthy human individuals. Assay used: immunoSEQ multiplex PCR; TCRdb lists only in-frame clones, some missing. Of about 1.1 million clones in the sample, around 77% are singletons; the top ten hold approximately 0.95%. The sample taken for sequencing was memory CD4+ T cells from PBMCs. These receptors came from a man aged 18 to 29 in good health. Some clones in this sample may be carry-over from other donors' samples. Both conserved end residues are part of each CDR3. Each record gives: clone size, V gene, J gene, CDR3 protein. Not all rows give a size; the values are once, few, many and, for expanded clones, a class.

NA	TRBV5-1	TRBJ2-1	CASSLEGGSYNEQFF
NA	TRBV6-1	TRBJ2-3	CASRPGTWDTQYF
NA	TRBV2	TRBJ1-5	CASRFSGNQPQHF
NA	TRBV5-1	TRBJ2-3	CASSLVGATTDTQYF
few	TRBV29-1	TRBJ2-3	CSVPDEGPDTQYF
NA	TRBV5-4	TRBJ1-6	CASSQRQGPIDNSPLHF
NA	TRBV5-1	TRBJ1-4	CASSDVQGDNEKLFF
NA	TRBV28	TRBJ2-5	CASTLGTSGRLETQYF
NA	TRBV6-5	TRBJ2-5	CASSRRGETQYF
NA	TRBV13	TRBJ2-7	CASSLRSSYEQYF
NA	TRBV7-2	TRBJ2-7	CASRKQTGGPYEQYF
NA	TRBV2	TRBJ1-5	CASSLGRGQPQHF
NA	TRBV15	TRBJ2-3	CATSRDAGDTQYF
NA	TRBV5-1	TRBJ2-1	CASSSAPSYNEQFF
once	TRBV19	TRBJ1-2	CASSIGGEVYGYTF
NA	TRBV25-1	TRBJ2-3	CASSAPPGTGGADTQYF
once	TRBV6-6	TRBJ1-1	CASRIEGAWTEAFF
NA	TRBV19	TRBJ1-1	CASSTLPDRDPEAFF
NA	TRBV28	TRBJ1-3	CASSFLALSSRNTIYF
once	TRBV7-3	TRBJ2-3	CASSPNTVYTQYF
NA	TRBV5-1	TRBJ2-3	CASSLAGGDDTQYF
NA	TRBV11-3	TRBJ2-3	CASSLGPNTDTQYF
NA	TRBV5-1	TRBJ2-2	CASSSGRVNTGELFF
NA	TRBV11-2	TRBJ2-7	CASSLVGRKSYEQYF
NA	TRBV10-3	TRBJ2-5	CAISPGLARQETQYF
NA	TRBV6-1	TRBJ1-1	CASEEDSDTEAFF
NA	TRBV5-4	TRBJ2-2	CASSAGGPDGELFF
NA	TRBV5-4	TRBJ1-2	CASSLEAGYPYGYTF
once	TRBV10-3	TRBJ2-5	CAISKTGTGGIETQYF
NA	TRBV28	TRBJ1-2	CASSLSSSYGYTF
few	TRBV28	TRBJ1-3	CASSLVSGNTIYF
NA	TRBV18	TRBJ2-3	CASSPLRSGGTDTQYF
NA	TRBV30	TRBJ2-3	CAWDPGPAADTQYF
once	TRBV5-1	TRBJ2-3	CASSDGRGTDTQYF
NA	TRBV28	TRBJ2-3	CATENVGTDTQYF
NA	TRBV9	TRBJ2-5	CASGPPGQGSQETQYF
NA	TRBV19	TRBJ2-3	CASNFWGESTDTQYF
NA	TRBV4-1	TRBJ1-1	CASSQVGGRTEAFF
once	TRBV5-8	TRBJ1-5	CASSLEAGRNQPQHF
NA	TRBV29-1	TRBJ2-7	CSVAGQTYEQYF
NA	TRBV4-1	TRBJ2-2	CASSQVSPPSGELFF
NA	TRBV5-4	TRBJ2-5	CASSSTTGGRGETQYF
NA	TRBV4-1	TRBJ1-4	CASSQDVEGATNEKLFF
NA	TRBV7-2	TRBJ1-4	CASSLGGRAPKLFF
once	TRBV29-1	TRBJ2-4	CSVARAGAKNIQYF
NA	TRBV28	TRBJ1-1	CASSSPGSPTTNTEAFF
NA	TRBV2	TRBJ2-1	CASSGASGNEQFF
NA	TRBV11-1	TRBJ2-3	CASRVRDRGSADTQYF
NA	TRBV19	TRBJ2-1	CASAGNEQFF